This TCR beta chain stems from a study of blood T cells in healthy people across ages (dated by TCRdb to about 2015). Regarding the complete study: Template switching captured roughly one uniquely barcoded TCR beta cDNA molecule per two T cells in model experiments. Using the same blood draw, the study looked at two additional independent replicas of 1 million unique cDNA reads for two donors, one aged 18 to 29 and the other aged 80 or older. The study measured age-related changes in TCR beta repertoire diversity using deep sequencing normalized with unique cDNA molecular identifiers. Donors of different ages were randomly distributed across sequencing lanes to avoid experimental bias. Donors were grouped into four age groups: young (average roughly 15 years), middle-aged (approximately 41), aged (roughly 67) and long-lived (just over 80).

The CDR3 covers 16 residues, taking in both the cysteine and the phenylalanine. Only the CDR3 region is kept as DNA, spanning 48 bases read in frame from base 1. Here V drops 7 bases and J drops 5 bases, and the junction holds 7 bases not matched to any gene. Based on the germline V gene, the CDR1 and CDR2 sequences are MNHNS and SASEGT. The library relied on 5' RACE. Sequencing was performed on an Illumina HiSeq 2500. A second PCR of 7 to 11 cycles was performed with a sample-barcoded 5' primer and a J-beta primer mix. A template-switch 5' adaptor carrying 12 random nucleotides introduced a unique molecular identifier onto each TCR beta cDNA molecule. Each sample yielded at least 2.5 million CDR3-containing paired-end reads. First-strand cDNA was synthesized from all RNA with the Mint cDNA synthesis kit, primed by a TRBC-specific oligonucleotide. After uracil-DNA glycosylase treatment, a first 18-cycle PCR used universal primers M1SS and BC2_uni_R on all cDNA. Per the source publication's procedure: For normalization, 1 million high-quality reads were randomly selected from each sample, with every read carrying a distinct molecular identifier. Reads with shared molecular identifiers were discarded instead of being binned into consensus sequences. MiTCR, set to a Q25 quality threshold and the strictest error-elimination algorithm, was used for CDR3 identification, clonotype clustering and error correction. A nonparametric unseen species model using Euler transformation provided a lower-bound estimate of total TCR beta diversity. Using fastp trimming at Q25 and MiXCR clonotype assembly, TCRdb reanalyzed the public sequencing data and kept in-frame beta chains. Each CDR3 protein appears once, grouped with its most common genes and DNA. The V and J calls follow TCRdb's processing rather than the paper's. The sample yields about 700,000 distinct CDR3 sequences; roughly 30% were counted once. The ten largest clones capture less than 20% of the sample.

Notes on this clonotype: What this receptor recognizes is not known. No base quality information exists; no much larger clone differs at one position.

The 35 to 40 donors, aged about 6 to 100 years, were systemically healthy Caucasian individuals from Russia. Around 9.9 milliliters of peripheral blood were collected from each donor into EDTA-treated Vacutainer tubes. PBMCs were isolated by Ficoll-Paque density-gradient centrifugation, with at least 6.5 million obtained per sample. Trizol reagent was used to extract total RNA from the PBMCs, yielding at least 5 micrograms per sample. For every donor, an aliquot of PBMCs went through flow cytometry to measure the percentages of naive CD45RAhigh/CD27high T cells. Overall results and qualifications from the work: Estimates of total diversity based on one million sequenced T cells were considered lower bounds and underestimates. The CMV infection status of donors was not known, potentially confounding age-related changes in expanded clonotypes. Compared with the aged group, more naive CD4+ T cells, fewer expanded clones and increased TCR diversity were shown by the long-lived group, suggesting age selection. As age increased, observed TCR beta diversity per million T cells dropped in a roughly linear way, and a significant reduction was already evident by age approximately 40. There was a strong correlation between observed TCR beta diversity and the percentage of naive T cells measured by flow cytometry. Since profiling was done on bulk unsorted PBMCs, naive and antigen-experienced compartments could not be conclusively compared.

Sequencing was carried out using blood. The chain couples TRBV6-1 to TRBJ2-2, with 13 bases matching TRBD2. This receptor was obtained from an elderly woman in good health. Donor details come from another sample of the same person, matched by shared clones. The CDR3 protein: CASTLLAGGRTGELFF. The sequenced DNA: TGTGCCAGCACCCTACTAGCGGGGGGGCGAACCGGGGAGCTGTTTTTT.